This T cell receptor beta chain was found in a study of CD8 T cells in ankylosing spondylitis. This clonotype was counted at least ten times. Antigen: not known. The CDR3 extends over 14 amino acids. CDR1 SGHDN and CDR2 FVKESK come from the germline V gene. V was cut by 1 base and J by 5 bases, with 11 bases left in between. It was by quantitative 5'-RACE with molecular barcodes that TCR beta libraries were made. TCRdb independently ran MiXCR on the 5' RACE reads; one entry per CDR3 protein. The profile shows some 220,000 distinct CDR3 sequences, 7% to 8% of them singletons. General study results and limits: What seemed typical of ankylosing spondylitis blood was a TCR beta motif built from roughly eight highly homologous variants.

This clonotype originated in a male donor with ankylosing spondylitis. The V gene is TRBV14, the J gene TRBJ1-1; D is ambiguous. Specimen: blood, either unsorted or a sorted T cell fraction (not recorded which). The CDR3 is CASSQGTARTEAFF. DNA of the CDR3: TGTGCCAGCAGCCAAGGTACGGCACGGACTGAAGCTTTCTTT.